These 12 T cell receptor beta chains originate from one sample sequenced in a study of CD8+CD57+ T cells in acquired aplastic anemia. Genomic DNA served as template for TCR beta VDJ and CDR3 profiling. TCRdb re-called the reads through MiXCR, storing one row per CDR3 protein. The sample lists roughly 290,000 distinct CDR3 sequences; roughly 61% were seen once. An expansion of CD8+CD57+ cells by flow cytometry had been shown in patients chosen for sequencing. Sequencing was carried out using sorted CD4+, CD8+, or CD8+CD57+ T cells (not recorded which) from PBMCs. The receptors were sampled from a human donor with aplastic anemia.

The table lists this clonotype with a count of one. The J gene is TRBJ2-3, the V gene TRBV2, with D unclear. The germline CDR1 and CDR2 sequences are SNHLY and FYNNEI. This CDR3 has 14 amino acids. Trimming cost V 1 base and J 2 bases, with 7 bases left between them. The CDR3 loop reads CASSEEVDTDTQYF. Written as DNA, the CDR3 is TGTGCCAGCAGTGAAGAGGTTGACACAGATACGCAGTATTTT.

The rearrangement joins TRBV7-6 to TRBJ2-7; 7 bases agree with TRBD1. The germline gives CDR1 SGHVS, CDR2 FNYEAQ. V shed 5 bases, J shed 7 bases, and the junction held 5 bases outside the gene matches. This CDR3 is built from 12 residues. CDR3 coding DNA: TGTGCCAGCAGCCCTCGGGGACAGGAGCAGTACTTC. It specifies CASSPRGQEQYF.

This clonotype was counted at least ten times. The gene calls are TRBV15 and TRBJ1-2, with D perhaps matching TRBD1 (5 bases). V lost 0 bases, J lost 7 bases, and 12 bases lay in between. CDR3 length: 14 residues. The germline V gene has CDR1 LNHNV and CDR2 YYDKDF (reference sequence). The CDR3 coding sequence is TGTGCCACCAGCAGAGATACGGGGCTGGGTGGCTACACCTTC. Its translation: CATSRDTGLGGYTF.

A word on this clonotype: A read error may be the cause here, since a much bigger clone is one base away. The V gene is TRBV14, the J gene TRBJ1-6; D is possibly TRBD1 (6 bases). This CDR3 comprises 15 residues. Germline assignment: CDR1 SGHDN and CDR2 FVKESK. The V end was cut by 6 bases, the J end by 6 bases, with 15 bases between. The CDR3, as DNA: TGTGCCAGCAGTCCGAGCGGGGGGCGTAATTCACCCCTCCACTTT. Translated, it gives CASSPSGGRNSPLHF.

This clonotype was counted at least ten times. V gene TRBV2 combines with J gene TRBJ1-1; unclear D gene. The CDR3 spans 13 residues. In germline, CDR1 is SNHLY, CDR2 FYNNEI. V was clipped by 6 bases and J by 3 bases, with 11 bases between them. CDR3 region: CASRSNPDTEAFF. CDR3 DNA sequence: TGTGCCAGCAGATCCAATCCCGACACTGAAGCTTTCTTT.

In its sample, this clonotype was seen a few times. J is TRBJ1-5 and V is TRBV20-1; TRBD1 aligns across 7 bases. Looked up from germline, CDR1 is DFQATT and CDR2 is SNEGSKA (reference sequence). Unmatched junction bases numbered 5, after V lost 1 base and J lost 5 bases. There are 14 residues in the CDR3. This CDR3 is CSARVGRGDQPQHF. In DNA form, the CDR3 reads TGCAGTGCTAGAGTTGGCAGGGGGGATCAGCCCCAGCATTTT.

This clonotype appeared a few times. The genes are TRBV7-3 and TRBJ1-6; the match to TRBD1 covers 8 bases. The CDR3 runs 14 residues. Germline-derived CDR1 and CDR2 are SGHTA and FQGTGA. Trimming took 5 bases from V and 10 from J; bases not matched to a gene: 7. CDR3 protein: CASSGTGLGSPLHF. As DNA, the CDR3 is TGTGCCAGCAGCGGGACAGGACTAGGATCACCCCTCCACTTT.

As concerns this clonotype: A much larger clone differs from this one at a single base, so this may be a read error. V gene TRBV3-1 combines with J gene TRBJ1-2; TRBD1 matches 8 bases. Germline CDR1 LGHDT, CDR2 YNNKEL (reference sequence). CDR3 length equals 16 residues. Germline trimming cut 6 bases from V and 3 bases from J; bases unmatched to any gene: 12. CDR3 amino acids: CASRLWAGQADYGYTF. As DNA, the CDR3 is TGTGCCAGCAGACTTTGGGCGGGACAGGCTGACTATGGCTACACCTTC.

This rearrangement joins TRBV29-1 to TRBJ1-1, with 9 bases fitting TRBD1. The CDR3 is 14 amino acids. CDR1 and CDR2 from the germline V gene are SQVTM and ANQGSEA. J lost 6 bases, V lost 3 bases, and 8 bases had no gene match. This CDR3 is CSVDGGQGEPEAFF. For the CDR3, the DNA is TGCAGCGTTGATGGGGGACAGGGTGAGCCTGAAGCTTTCTTT. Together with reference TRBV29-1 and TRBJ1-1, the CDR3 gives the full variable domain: SAVISQKPSRDICQRGTSLTIQCQVDSQVTMMFWYRQQPGQSLTLIATANQGSEATYESGFVIDKFPISRPNLTFSTLTVSNMSPEDSSIYLCSVDGGQGEPEAFFGQGTRLTVV.

This chain's CDR3 is CSAREMGQPNYGYTF. The CDR3 DNA sequence: TGCAGTGCTAGAGAAATGGGACAGCCTAACTATGGCTACACCTTC. The rearrangement joins TRBV20-1 to TRBJ1-2; 7 bases match TRBD1. The V gene's germline CDR1 is DFQATT and CDR2 SNEGSKA (reference sequence). The ends lost 0 bases at V and 0 bases at J; junction bases unmatched: 4. This CDR3 region has 15 residues.

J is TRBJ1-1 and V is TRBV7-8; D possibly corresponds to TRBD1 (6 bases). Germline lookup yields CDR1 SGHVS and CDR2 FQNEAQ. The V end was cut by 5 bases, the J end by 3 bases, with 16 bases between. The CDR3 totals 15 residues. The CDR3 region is CASSGGGGFYTEAFF. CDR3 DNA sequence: TGTGCCAGCAGCGGAGGGGGGGGCTTTTACACTGAAGCTTTCTTT. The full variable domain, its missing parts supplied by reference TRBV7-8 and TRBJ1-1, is GAGVSQSPRYKVAKRGQDVALRCDPISGHVSLFWYQQALGQGPEFLTYFQNEAQLDKSGLPSDRFFAERPEGSVSTLKIQRTQQEDSAVYLCASSGGGGFYTEAFFGQGTRLTVV.

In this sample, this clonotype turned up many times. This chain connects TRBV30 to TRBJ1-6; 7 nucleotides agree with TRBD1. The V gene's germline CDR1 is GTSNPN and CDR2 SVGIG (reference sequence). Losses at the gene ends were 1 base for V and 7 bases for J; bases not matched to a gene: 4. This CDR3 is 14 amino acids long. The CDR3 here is CAWSGTGLNSPLHF. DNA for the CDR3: TGTGCCTGGAGTGGGACAGGCCTAAATTCACCCCTCCACTTT.